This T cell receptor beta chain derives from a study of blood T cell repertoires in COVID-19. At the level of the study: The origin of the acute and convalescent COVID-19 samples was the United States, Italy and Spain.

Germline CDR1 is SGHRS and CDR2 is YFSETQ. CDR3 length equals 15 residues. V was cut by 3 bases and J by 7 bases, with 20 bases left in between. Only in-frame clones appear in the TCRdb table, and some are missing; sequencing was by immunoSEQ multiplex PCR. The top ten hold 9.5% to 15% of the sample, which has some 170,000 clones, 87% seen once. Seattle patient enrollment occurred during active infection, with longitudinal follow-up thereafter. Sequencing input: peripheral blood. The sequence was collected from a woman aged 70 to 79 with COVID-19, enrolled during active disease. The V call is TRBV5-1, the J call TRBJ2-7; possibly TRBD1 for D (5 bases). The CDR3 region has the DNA TGCGCCAGCAGCTACAGGACGGATTATTCAGATGAGCAGTACTTC. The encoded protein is CASSYRTDYSDEQYF.